This T cell receptor beta chain appears in the sequencing data of a study of T cells expressing NK-cell markers. Overall study context: Each TCR beta repertoire originated in sorted T cells that were CD3+CD56+NKG2C+, CD3+CD56+NKG2C- or CD3+CD56-NKG2C+.

Germline assignment: CDR1 SGHTA and CDR2 FQGTGA. This CDR3 is 16 amino acids long. Overall study results and limits: Leadership of the CD3+CD56-NKG2C+ fraction also belonged to these clonotypes in a handful of donors. Of the CD8+ T cells in 5 to 7 donors, about 1.0-7.0% belonged to dominant NKG2C+ clonotypes.

Turning to this clonotype: Its antigen is still unknown.

TCRdb reprocessed the 5' RACE reads and keeps a single row for each CDR3 protein, giving no DNA. In all, the sample yields roughly 180,000 distinct CDR3 sequences. The source material was blood T cells: a sorted CD56 or NKG2C T cell subset, CD4+ or CD8+ T cells, or bulk PBMC T cells (not recorded which). The receptor was derived from a woman between 18 and 70 years old in good health. The gene calls are TRBV7-3 and TRBJ2-1; the TCRdb D gene call, TRBD2, has no DNA to confirm it. The CDR3: CASSPPPTSVGSEQFF.